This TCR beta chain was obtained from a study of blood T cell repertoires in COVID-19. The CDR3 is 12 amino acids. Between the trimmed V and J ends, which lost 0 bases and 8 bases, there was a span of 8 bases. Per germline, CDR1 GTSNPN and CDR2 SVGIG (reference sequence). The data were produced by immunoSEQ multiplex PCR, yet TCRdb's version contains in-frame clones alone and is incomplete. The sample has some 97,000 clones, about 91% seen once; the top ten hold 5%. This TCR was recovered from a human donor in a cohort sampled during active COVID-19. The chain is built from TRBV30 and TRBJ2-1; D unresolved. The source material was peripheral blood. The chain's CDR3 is CAWSVRLDEQFF. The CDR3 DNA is TGTGCCTGGAGTGTGAGGCTGGATGAGCAGTTCTTC.